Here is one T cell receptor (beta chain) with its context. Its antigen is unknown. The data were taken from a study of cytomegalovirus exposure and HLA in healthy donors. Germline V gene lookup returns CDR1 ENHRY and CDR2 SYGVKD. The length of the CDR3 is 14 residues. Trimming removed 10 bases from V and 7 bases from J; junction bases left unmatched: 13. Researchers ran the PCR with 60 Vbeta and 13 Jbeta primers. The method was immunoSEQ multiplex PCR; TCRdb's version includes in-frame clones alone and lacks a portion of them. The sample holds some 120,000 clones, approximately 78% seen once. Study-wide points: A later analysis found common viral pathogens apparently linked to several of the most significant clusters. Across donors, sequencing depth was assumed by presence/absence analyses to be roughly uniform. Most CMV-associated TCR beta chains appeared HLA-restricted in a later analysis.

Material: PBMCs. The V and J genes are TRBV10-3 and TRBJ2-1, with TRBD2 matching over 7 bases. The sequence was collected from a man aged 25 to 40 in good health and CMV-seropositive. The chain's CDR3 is CATGMGGRFNEQFF. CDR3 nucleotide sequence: TGTGCCACCGGAATGGGCGGGAGATTTAATGAGCAGTTCTTC.